This T cell receptor beta chain comes out of a study of OX40 agonist ivuxolimab in advanced cancers. As for the study in general: Hepatocellular carcinoma, melanoma, renal cell or head and neck cancer was diagnosed in the dose-escalation patients.

TCRdb keeps only in-frame clones here, not all; method: immunoSEQ multiplex PCR. The sample consists of under 40,000 clones, about 90% of them appearing once. CDR3 size: 16 residues. Germline CDR1 is LNHDA and CDR2 is SQIVND (reference sequence). Trimming cost V 4 bases and J 3 bases, with 15 bases left between them. The sample consisted of CD4+ or CD8+ T cells sorted from blood, taken in a trial of the OX40 agonist ivuxolimab. The chain couples TRBV19 to TRBJ1-4; TRBD1 might be the D (6 bases). This TCR derives from an adult with an advanced solid tumor such as melanoma, head and neck, liver or kidney cancer. CDR3 sequence reads: CASSTGLQGSNEKLFF. The CDR3 nucleotides are TGTGCCAGTAGTACCGGCTTACAGGGCTCTAATGAAAAACTGTTTTTT.